What follows are 17 T cell receptor beta chains derived from one specimen sequenced in a study of regulatory and conventional T cells in RAG deficiency. Profiled with immunoSEQ multiplex PCR; TCRdb holds only in-frame clones, not every one. This sample yields tens of thousands of clones, of which roughly 96% are seen a single time; roughly 0.35% belongs to the top ten. Conventional CD4+ T cells were sorted from blood as CD25-low CD127-high cells. Another study also made use of these data, one on regulatory T cells. That report adds: Primers: 52 TRBV forward and 13 TRBJ reverse.

Sample: CD25- CD4+ T cells sorted from blood. The receptors derive from a human donor in good health.

The chain links TRBV15 to TRBJ2-7, with D possibly matching TRBD2 (5 bases). In germline, CDR1 is LNHNV, CDR2 YYDKDF (reference sequence). The V end was cut by 0 bases, the J end by 3 bases, with 12 bases between. The CDR3 totals 15 residues. In DNA, the CDR3 is TGTGCCACCAGCAGAGAAGCCGGAGGCAACTACGAGCAGTACTTC. Protein product: CATSREAGGNYEQYF.

The chain combines TRBV30 with TRBJ2-2, with 10 nucleotides matching TRBD2. The V and J ends lost 1 base and 5 bases, in that order; junction bases with no gene match: 10. The CDR3 has 17 amino acids. Germline V gives CDR1 GTSNPN, CDR2 SVGIG (reference sequence). The CDR3 reads CAWSASLLAGLTGELFF. The CDR3 region has the DNA TGTGCCTGGAGTGCATCCCTACTAGCGGGGTTGACCGGGGAGCTGTTTTTT.

This clone was detected once. The V call is TRBV18, the J call TRBJ1-1, with 8 bases that match TRBD1. Germline trimming cut 10 bases from V and 0 bases from J; bases unmatched to any gene: 10. From germline, CDR1 is KGHSH and CDR2 LQKENI. The CDR3 is 15 residues long. The CDR3 sequence: CANTLSGGLNTEAFF. The CDR3 DNA sequence: TGTGCCAACACGCTTTCAGGGGGCTTGAACACTGAAGCTTTCTTT.

Points on this clone: A junction boundary mismatches the germline segment, possibly from a read error. J is TRBJ1-3 and V is TRBV4-1; D is undetermined. The CDR3 runs to 15 residues. In germline, CDR1 is MGHRA, CDR2 YSYEKL. The CDR3: CASSHFGDSGNTMYF. CDR3 in DNA: TGCGCCAGCAGCCACTTCGGTGACTCTGGAAACACCATGTATTTT.

The chain links TRBV19 to TRBJ2-3; TRBD1 matches at 9 bases. CDR3 length: 17 amino acids. The J segment lost 0 bases and the V segment lost 5 bases, leaving 9 bases of the junction unmatched. Germline values: CDR1 LNHDA, CDR2 SQIVND (reference sequence). CDR3: CASSLRGQGLSTDTQYF. DNA of the CDR3: TGTGCCAGTAGTCTCCGGGGACAGGGCCTGAGCACAGATACGCAGTATTTT.

This CDR3 is CASSPSPQGGGTQYF. The CDR3 coding sequence is TGTGCCAGCAGTCCATCACCACAGGGAGGGGGGACCCAGTACTTC. The chain couples TRBV6-5 to TRBJ2-5; TRBD2 is a possible D gene (7 bases). The germline V gene encodes CDR1 MNHEY and CDR2 SVGAGI. CDR3 length equals 15 residues. V lost 5 bases and J 7 bases, leaving 20 bases between the germline ends.

With respect to this clone: A read error may produce the germline difference seen at one junction end. This sample also contains other DNA sequences that code for the same CDR3. CDR3 bases: TGTGCCAGCACTGACGGGAGTAGCTCCTATAATTCACCCCTCCACTTT. Translation gives CASTDGSSSYNSPLHF. The gene calls are TRBV6-4 and TRBJ1-6, with D hard to call. The CDR3 consists of 16 residues. CDR1 is MRHNA and CDR2 is SNTAGT in the germline V gene.

V gene TRBV29-1 combines with J gene TRBJ2-6; TRBD1 agrees at 11 bases. J lost 5 bases, V lost 5 bases, and 17 bases had no gene match. Per the germline V gene, CDR1 is SQVTM and CDR2 is ANQGSEA. This CDR3 has 19 residues. CDR3 coding DNA: TGCAGCGTTCCCCAGTCCGGGACAGGGGGACTTAGGAGGGCCAACGTCCTGACTTTC. Protein: CSVPQSGTGGLRRANVLTF.

V is TRBV6-5 and J is TRBJ1-1; 8 positions match TRBD1. The germline gives CDR1 MNHEY, CDR2 SVGAGI. The CDR3 extends over 13 amino acids. V was pared by 6 bases and J by 4 bases, with 4 bases of the junction left unmatched. The CDR3 loop is CASSPDRGTEAFF. The CDR3 DNA follows: TGTGCCAGCAGCCCAGACAGGGGCACTGAAGCTTTCTTT.

The CDR3 DNA sequence: TGTGCCAGCTCACCTCCCGGGCTGTGGGACATCAACAATGAGCAGTTCTTC. This codes for CASSPPGLWDINNEQFF. This chain links TRBV18 with TRBJ2-1; D might be TRBD1 (6 bases). Trimming removed 3 bases at V and 5 bases at J, with 20 bases between. Germline lookup yields CDR1 KGHSH and CDR2 LQKENI. This CDR3 is 17 amino acids long.

The V gene is TRBV29-1, the J gene TRBJ2-5; 10 bases match TRBD1. The V segment lost 7 bases and the J segment 5 bases; nucleotides outside the gene matches: 7. The CDR3 spans 13 residues. Germline CDR1 is SQVTM and CDR2 is ANQGSEA. The CDR3, as DNA: TGCAGCGCTAAGACAGGGGGCGTGGAGACCCAGTACTTC. Translating gives CSAKTGGVETQYF. Looking up the rest from reference TRBV29-1 and TRBJ2-5 gives the full variable domain: SAVISQKPSRDICQRGTSLTIQCQVDSQVTMMFWYRQQPGQSLTLIATANQGSEATYESGFVIDKFPISRPNLTFSTLTVSNMSPEDSSIYLCSAKTGGVETQYFGPGTRLLVL.

The chain joins TRBV4-2 to TRBJ1-2; 9 bases fit TRBD1. With V trimmed by 3 bases and J by 4 bases, 3 bases remained unmatched. Germline CDR1 LGHNA, CDR2 YNFKEQ. The CDR3 has 14 amino acids. The CDR3 is CASSQEDRGYGYTF. The CDR3 nucleotides are TGTGCCAGCAGCCAGGAGGACAGGGGCTATGGCTACACCTTC.

This chain links TRBV5-1 with TRBJ1-1; 9 bases fit TRBD1. Germline V gives CDR1 SGHRS, CDR2 YFSETQ. V shed 5 bases and J 4 bases; nucleotides not matched to a gene: 9. This CDR3 has 15 residues. Here the CDR3 reads CASSSTGGAATEAFF. CDR3 in DNA: TGCGCCAGCAGTTCCACAGGGGGCGCAGCCACTGAAGCTTTCTTT.

The V and J genes are TRBV29-1 and TRBJ1-1; D is unclear. This CDR3 is 11 amino acids long. Germline V gives CDR1 SQVTM, CDR2 ANQGSEA. Trimming removed 4 bases from V and 10 bases from J, with 13 bases in between. The DNA of the CDR3 is TGCAGCGTTGGCGGGGAGAGGGCAGCTTTCTTT. The encoded protein is CSVGGERAAFF.

The chain carries TRBV29-1 and TRBJ1-2; D uncertain. The CDR3 totals 13 residues. Trimming removed 1 base from V and 2 bases from J, with 8 bases in between. Germline CDR1 is SQVTM and CDR2 is ANQGSEA. CDR3 amino acids: CSVEGLLNYGYTF. CDR3 in DNA: TGCAGCGTTGAAGGTCTTTTAAACTATGGCTACACCTTC.

The CDR3 DNA reads TGTGCCAGCAGCCCCCGGACTAGCGGGAGGGTTTACACCGGGGAGCTGTTTTTT. It translates to CASSPRTSGRVYTGELFF. The chain links TRBV9 to TRBJ2-2, with 15 nucleotides matching TRBD2. The CDR3 covers 18 residues. Trimming removed 4 bases from V and 3 bases from J; junction bases left unmatched: 7. From germline, CDR1 is SGDLS and CDR2 YYNGEE.

The chain combines TRBV5-1 with TRBJ1-4, with D perhaps TRBD1 (5 bases). The length of the CDR3 is 17 residues. The V end lost 4 bases, the J end lost 1 base, and 17 bases lay between the germline ends. CDR1 and CDR2 from the germline V gene are SGHRS and YFSETQ. CDR3 coding DNA: TGCGCCAGCAGCCGACAGCCCCCCCTGGGAACTAATGAAAAACTGTTTTTT. This translates into CASSRQPPLGTNEKLFF.